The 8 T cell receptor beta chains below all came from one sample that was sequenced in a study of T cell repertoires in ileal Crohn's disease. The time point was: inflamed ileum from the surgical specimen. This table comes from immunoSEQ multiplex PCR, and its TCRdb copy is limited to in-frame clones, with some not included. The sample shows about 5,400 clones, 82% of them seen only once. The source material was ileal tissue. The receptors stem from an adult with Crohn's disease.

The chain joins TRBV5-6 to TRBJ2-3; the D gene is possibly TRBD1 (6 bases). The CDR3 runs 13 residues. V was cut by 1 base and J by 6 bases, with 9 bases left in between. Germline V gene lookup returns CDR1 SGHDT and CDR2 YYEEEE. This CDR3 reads CASSLNRADTQYF. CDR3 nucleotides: TGTGCCAGCAGCTTGAACAGGGCTGATACGCAGTATTTT.

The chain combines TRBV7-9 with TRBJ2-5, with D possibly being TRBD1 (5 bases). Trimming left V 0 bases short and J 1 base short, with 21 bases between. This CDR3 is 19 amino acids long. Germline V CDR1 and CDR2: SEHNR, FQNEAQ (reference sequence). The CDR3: CASSLARFQGLTLQETQYF. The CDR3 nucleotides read TGTGCCAGCAGCTTAGCGCGTTTTCAGGGTTTGACTCTCCAAGAGACCCAGTACTTC.

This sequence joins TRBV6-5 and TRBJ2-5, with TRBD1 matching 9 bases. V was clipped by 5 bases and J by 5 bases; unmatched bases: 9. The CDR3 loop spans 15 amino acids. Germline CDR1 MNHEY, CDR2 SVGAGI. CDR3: CASSTRQGVRETQYF. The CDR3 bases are TGTGCCAGCAGTACCCGACAGGGGGTAAGGGAGACCCAGTACTTC.

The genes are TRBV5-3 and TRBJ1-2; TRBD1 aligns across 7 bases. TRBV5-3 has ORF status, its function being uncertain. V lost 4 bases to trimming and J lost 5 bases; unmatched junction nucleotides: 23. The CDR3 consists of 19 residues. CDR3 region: CARSRSYRIPGQTTYGYTF. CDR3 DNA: TGTGCCAGAAGCCGCTCATACAGAATACCGGGACAGACAACATATGGCTACACCTTC.

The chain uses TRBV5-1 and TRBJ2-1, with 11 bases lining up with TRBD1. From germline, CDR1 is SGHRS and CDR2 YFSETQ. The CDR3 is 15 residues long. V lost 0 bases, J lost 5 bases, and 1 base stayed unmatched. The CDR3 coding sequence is TGCGCCAGCAGCTTGGGGGACAGGGGGAACAATGAGCAGTTCTTC. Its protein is CASSLGDRGNNEQFF.

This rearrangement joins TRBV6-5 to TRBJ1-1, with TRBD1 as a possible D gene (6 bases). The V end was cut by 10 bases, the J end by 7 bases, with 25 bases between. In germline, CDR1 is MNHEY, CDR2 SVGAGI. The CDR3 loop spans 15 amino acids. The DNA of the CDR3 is TGTGCCATCGGAGAGCGTCAGGACAGACTACGTGAAGCTTTCTTT. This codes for CAIGERQDRLREAFF.

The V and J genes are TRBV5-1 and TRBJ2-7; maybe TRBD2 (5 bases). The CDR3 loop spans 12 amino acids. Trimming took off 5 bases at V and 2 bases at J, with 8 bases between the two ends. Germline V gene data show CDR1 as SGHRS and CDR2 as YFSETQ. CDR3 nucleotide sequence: TGCGCCAGCAGGGACTTCGCCTACGAGCAGTACTTC. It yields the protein CASRDFAYEQYF.

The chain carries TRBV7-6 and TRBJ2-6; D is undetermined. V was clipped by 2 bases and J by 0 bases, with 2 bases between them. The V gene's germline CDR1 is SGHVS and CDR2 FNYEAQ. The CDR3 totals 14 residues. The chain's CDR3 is CASSLSSGANVLTF. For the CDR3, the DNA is TGTGCCAGCAGCTTAAGCTCTGGGGCCAACGTCCTGACTTTC.